A single TCR beta chain is shown here with its context. Its target is unknown. The sample is drawn from a study of T cells in lung cancer brain metastases. The V end was cut by 0 bases, the J end by 4 bases, with 13 bases between. The CDR3 covers 16 residues. Germline assignment: CDR1 LNHDA and CDR2 SQIVND (reference sequence). TCRdb keeps only in-frame clones here, not all; method: immunoSEQ multiplex PCR. The data hold about 2,900 clones, with 85% observed a single time. General study points: Most clones were lesion-specific, with limited overlap between paired lesions (Morisita roughly 0.2). Compared with paired primaries, brain metastases showed fewer unique productive clones (approximately 1,500 versus 4,500).

The origin of this receptor is a woman aged 55-69 years with non-small cell lung cancer. Sequencing was carried out using tumor tissue from the primary lung tumor. V usage is TRBV19 and J usage is TRBJ2-1, with D maybe TRBD2 (6 bases). In DNA form, the CDR3 reads TGTGCCAGTAGTATAGAGGGCGGGGTAACTTACAATGAGCAGTTCTTC. Protein sequence: CASSIEGGVTYNEQFF.